A single sample gave rise to the 23 T cell receptor beta chains below, sequenced in a study of OX40 agonist ivuxolimab in advanced cancers. Generated by immunoSEQ multiplex PCR, the TCRdb table keeps only in-frame clones and is missing some. The sample consists of tens of thousands of clones, roughly nine tenths of them appearing once. The sample was CD4+ or CD8+ T cells sorted from blood, taken in a trial of the OX40 agonist ivuxolimab. Receptors were obtained from an adult with an advanced solid tumor such as melanoma, head and neck, liver or kidney cancer.

The V call is TRBV25-1, the J call TRBJ1-4; TRBD1 aligns across 8 bases. The V segment lost 6 bases and the J segment 3 bases; nucleotides outside the gene matches: 6. Germline lookup yields CDR1 MGHDK and CDR2 SYGVNS. This CDR3 spans 15 amino acids. CDR3 DNA sequence: TGTGCCAGCAGGCCCGGGGGACAGGCTAATGAAAAACTGTTTTTT. It codes for CASRPGGQANEKLFF.

The chain couples TRBV28 to TRBJ1-5, with 9 bases fitting TRBD1. The trim removed 6 bases at V and 7 bases at J, leaving 10 bases unmatched. The CDR3 has 15 residues. CDR1 is MDHEN, CDR2 SYDVKM, per germline. In DNA form, the CDR3 reads TGTGCCAGCAGAACCGCCACAGGGGGCTGGCAGCCCCAGCATTTT. Its translation: CASRTATGGWQPQHF.

The chain couples TRBV7-9 to TRBJ2-3; no firm D call. CDR3 length equals 13 residues. V was pared by 5 bases and J by 0 bases, with 6 bases between. Germline lookup yields CDR1 SEHNR and CDR2 FQNEAQ (reference sequence). CDR3 region: CASSLGSTDTQYF. The CDR3 nucleotides are TGTGCCAGCAGCCTAGGTAGCACAGATACGCAGTATTTT.

The chain combines TRBV5-1 with TRBJ1-1, with unresolved D. CDR3 size: 13 residues. V was clipped by 4 bases and J by 0 bases, with 7 bases between them. CDR1 is SGHRS, CDR2 YFSETQ, per germline. This CDR3 reads CASSATMNTEAFF. CDR3 nucleotide sequence: TGCGCCAGCAGCGCCACAATGAACACTGAAGCTTTCTTT.

The J gene is TRBJ2-3, the V gene TRBV6-5, with D possibly being TRBD2 (7 bases). CDR1 and CDR2 from the germline V gene are MNHEY and SVGAGI. The V end lost 5 bases, the J end lost 5 bases, and 11 bases lay between the germline ends. The CDR3 extends over 13 amino acids. The CDR3 DNA sequence: TGTGCCAGCAGTGGGGGGGGGCTAGATACGCAGTATTTT. Residues: CASSGGGLDTQYF.

The J gene is TRBJ1-2, the V gene TRBV21-1; the D call of TRBD1 is as the table states it, not checked on the DNA. TRBV21-1 is designated a pseudogene. CDR3 size: 17 residues. CDR3 sequence: CASSKDQGQKLEYGYTF. DNA for the CDR3: TGTGCCAGCAGCAAAGATCAGGGCCAGAAACTTGAGTATGGCTACACCTTC.

The chain recombines TRBV10-3 with TRBJ2-7; D may be TRBD1 or TRBD2 (5 bases each). CDR1 ENHRY and CDR2 SYGVKD come from the germline V gene. V dropped 10 bases and J dropped 2 bases, with 18 bases sitting between them. The CDR3 is made up of 14 amino acids. The DNA for the CDR3 is TGTGCCACTCGGCCCGGCCAGGGAGCCTACGAGCAGTACTTC. Its translation: CATRPGQGAYEQYF.

This clone came up once. V usage is TRBV30 and J usage is TRBJ1-2; D gene uncertain. CDR3 size: 13 residues. Germline V lookup: CDR1 GTSNPN, CDR2 SVGIG (reference sequence). Trimming removed 3 bases at V and 9 bases at J, with 17 bases between. The chain's CDR3 is CAWRSPDPASYTF. DNA of the CDR3: TGTGCCTGGAGGTCCCCCGACCCGGCCAGCTACACCTTC.

In this sample, this clone turned up a few times. The gene calls are TRBV7-9 and TRBJ1-4; D call uncertain. Trimming removed 5 bases at V and 3 bases at J, with 10 bases between. The CDR3 length is 14 residues. Germline values: CDR1 SEHNR, CDR2 FQNEAQ (reference sequence). This CDR3 is CASSLSNSNEKLFF. The CDR3, as DNA: TGTGCCAGCAGCCTGTCTAATTCTAATGAAAAACTGTTTTTT.

The chain uses TRBV4-1 and TRBJ2-3; D tentatively reads TRBD1 or TRBD2 (5 bases each). Trimming stripped 2 bases from V and 1 base from J, with 16 bases between. From germline, CDR1 is MGHRA and CDR2 YSYEKL. CDR3 length: 17 amino acids. CDR3: CASSQTWDEWGTDTQYF. CDR3 nucleotide sequence: TGCGCCAGCAGCCAAACCTGGGACGAATGGGGCACAGATACGCAGTATTTT.

V is TRBV6-5 and J is TRBJ1-1, with TRBD1 matching over 7 bases. The ends lost 6 bases at V and 0 bases at J; junction bases unmatched: 7. This CDR3 contains 15 residues. Germline V gene lookup returns CDR1 MNHEY and CDR2 SVGAGI. The CDR3 sequence: CASRNRQGLNTEAFF. Here the CDR3 DNA reads TGTGCCAGCAGGAACCGACAGGGTTTGAACACTGAAGCTTTCTTT.

This chain links TRBV19 with TRBJ2-5; D gene unclear. This CDR3 spans 12 amino acids. Germline values: CDR1 LNHDA, CDR2 SQIVND (reference sequence). V was cut by 4 bases and J by 3 bases, with 6 bases left in between. CDR3 nucleotide sequence: TGTGCCAGTAGTAGGTACAAAGAGACCCAGTACTTC. This gives the protein CASSRYKETQYF.

The V and J genes are TRBV7-6 and TRBJ2-2; D not resolved. Trimming took 1 base from V and 5 from J, leaving 5 bases between them. The CDR3 contains 13 residues. CDR1 SGHVS and CDR2 FNYEAQ come from the germline V gene. The CDR3 DNA reads TGTGCCAGCAGCTTAGGTTATACCGGGGAGCTGTTTTTT. Translated: CASSLGYTGELFF.

This clone was detected only once. This rearrangement joins TRBV18 to TRBJ2-5, with TRBD2 matching over 12 bases. The V and J ends lost 4 bases and 7 bases, in that order; junction bases with no gene match: 10. Germline V CDR1 and CDR2: KGHSH, LQKENI. The CDR3 runs to 16 residues. CDR3 DNA: TGTGCCAGCTCACTCAAGACTAGCGGGAGCGTTGGGACCCAGTACTTC. The encoded protein is CASSLKTSGSVGTQYF.

The rearrangement uses TRBV7-6 and TRBJ1-4; D ambiguous. The V gene lost 5 bases and the J gene lost 2 bases, with 12 bases spanning the gap. The CDR3 consists of 15 residues. The germline gives CDR1 SGHVS, CDR2 FNYEAQ. The CDR3 DNA sequence: TGTGCCAGCAGCCGCCGCGAGGGTACTAATGAAAAACTGTTTTTT. It is translated as CASSRREGTNEKLFF.

This CDR3 reads CASSPLGTGTDTQYF. The CDR3 coding sequence is TGCGCCAGCAGCCCCTTAGGGACAGGAACAGATACGCAGTATTTT. The genes are TRBV4-1 and TRBJ2-3; TRBD1 matches at 8 bases. With V trimmed by 4 bases and J by 3 bases, 6 bases remained unmatched. Germline CDR1 and CDR2: MGHRA and YSYEKL. CDR3 length: 15 residues.

In DNA form, the CDR3 reads TGTGCCAGCACCCAGGTTGGTCCTGGAAACACCATATATTTT. Translation: CASTQVGPGNTIYF. The chain couples TRBV6-6 to TRBJ1-3; no firm D call. Germline assignment: CDR1 MNHNY and CDR2 SVGAGI (reference sequence). V shed 7 bases and J shed 2 bases, with 12 bases lying between them. The CDR3 is made up of 14 amino acids.

The rearrangement links TRBV18 to TRBJ2-4; TRBD1 agrees at 7 bases. Germline CDR1 reads KGHSH; CDR2 reads LQKENI. This CDR3 has 15 amino acids. With V trimmed by 1 base and J by 4 bases, 4 bases remained unmatched. The CDR3 here is CASSPLGDSKNIQYF. CDR3 sequence (DNA): TGTGCCAGCTCACCACTCGGGGACAGTAAAAACATTCAGTACTTC. Full variable domain (outside the CDR3, taken from reference TRBV18 and TRBJ2-4): NAGVMQNPRHLVRRRGQEARLRCSPMKGHSHVYWYRQLPEEGLKFMVYLQKENIIDESGMPKERFSAEFPKEGPSILRIQQVVRGDSAAYFCASSPLGDSKNIQYFGAGTRLSVL.

This clone is classed as medium-sized. The chain links TRBV6-1 to TRBJ1-3; the D is unclear. Trimming took 6 bases from V and 4 from J, leaving 10 bases between them. CDR1 and CDR2 from the germline V gene are MNHNS and SASEGT. The CDR3 sequence is 13 residues long. The CDR3 region is CASSHGTGNTIYF. CDR3 coding DNA: TGTGCCAGCAGCCACGGTACAGGAAACACCATATATTTT.

The rearrangement links TRBV30 to TRBJ2-7; the D gene is possibly TRBD2 (8 bases). This CDR3 is 11 amino acids long. The germline V gene has CDR1 GTSNPN and CDR2 SVGIG (reference sequence). V was trimmed by 2 bases and J by 12 bases, leaving 14 bases between them. CDR3 nucleotides: TGTGCCTGGAGTACCGGGAGGGGGCGGTACTTC. Amino acid sequence: CAWSTGRGRYF.

The chain uses TRBV28 and TRBJ1-1; tentatively, D is TRBD1 (6 bases). The V and J ends lost 1 base and 1 base respectively, with 10 bases between them. The V gene's germline CDR1 is MDHEN and CDR2 SYDVKM. The CDR3 sequence is 15 residues long. The CDR3 reads CASSLSGHSNTEAFF. CDR3 in DNA: TGTGCCAGCAGTTTATCGGGACATTCGAACACTGAAGCTTTCTTT.

The chain has TRBV19 and TRBJ1-4; no firm D call. The length of the CDR3 is 14 residues. V was shortened by 3 bases and J by 3 bases, with 8 bases between the two germline ends. Germline lookup yields CDR1 LNHDA and CDR2 SQIVND (reference sequence). The CDR3 region has the DNA TGTGCCAGTAGTATTAAGACACCTAATGAAAAACTGTTTTTT. This translates into CASSIKTPNEKLFF.

The CDR3 nucleotides read TGTGCCAGCAGCGGGGGGACAGGGAACAGGGAAGTTGGCTATGGCTACACCTTC. Residues: CASSGGTGNREVGYGYTF. The chain joins TRBV7-6 to TRBJ1-2; 9 nucleotides line up with TRBD1. This CDR3 region has 18 residues. Trimming cost V 5 bases and J 4 bases; bases outside gene matches: 17. Germline assignment: CDR1 SGHVS and CDR2 FNYEAQ.